The 10 T cell receptor beta chains given below trace back to one sample, sequenced in a study of CD8 T cells in Susac syndrome. When the RNA was reverse transcribed, random hexamers were used with an input of about 0.5 to 1 ug. One entry per CDR3 protein, called by TCRdb with MiXCR from the immunoSEQ multiplex PCR reads. The sample lists roughly 190,000 distinct CDR3 sequences; roughly 90% were seen once. Material: CD4+ T cells from PBMCs. The receptors originated from a human donor with Susac syndrome.

The V gene is TRBV20-1, the J gene TRBJ1-1; D is ambiguous. From germline, CDR1 is DFQATT and CDR2 SNEGSKA (reference sequence). This CDR3 is 11 amino acids long. The ends were cut back, 6 bases at V and 7 bases at J, with 12 bases in the middle. CDR3 residues: CSASWLSEAFF. CDR3 sequence (DNA): TGCAGTGCCAGTTGGTTGAGTGAAGCTTTCTTT.

This rearrangement joins TRBV9 to TRBJ1-1, with 7 bases fitting TRBD1. The CDR3 is made up of 16 amino acids. J was trimmed by 6 bases and V by 0 bases; bases with no gene match: 11. Per germline, CDR1 SGDLS and CDR2 YYNGEE. Here the CDR3 DNA reads TGTGCCAGCAGCGTAGCAGGGACAGCGATCTCTTCTGAAGCTTTCTTT. Amino acids: CASSVAGTAISSEAFF.

This chain connects TRBV18 to TRBJ1-2; 10 bases map to TRBD1. V trimming: 1 base; J trimming: 8 bases; junction bases outside the gene matches: 7. CDR1 and CDR2 from the germline V gene are KGHSH and LQKENI. The length of the CDR3 is 15 residues. The CDR3 region is CASSPQETGGRGYTF. DNA of the CDR3: TGTGCCAGCTCACCACAAGAGACAGGGGGCCGGGGCTACACCTTC.

This clonotype turned up a few times. The chain carries TRBV11-2 and TRBJ1-5, with D possibly being TRBD1 (5 bases). Trimming stripped 1 base from V and 3 bases from J, with 10 bases between. This CDR3 has 15 amino acids. The germline V gene encodes CDR1 SGHAT and CDR2 FQNNGV. The chain's CDR3 is CASSLGGQPNQPQHF. Here the CDR3 DNA reads TGTGCCAGCAGCTTAGGGGGCCAGCCCAATCAGCCCCAGCATTTT.

The chain joins TRBV28 to TRBJ1-3; D uncertain. V was clipped by 6 bases and J by 4 bases, with 1 base between them. This CDR3 comprises 10 residues. Germline CDR1 MDHEN, CDR2 SYDVKM. In nucleotides, the CDR3 is TGTGCCAGCAGGGGAAACACCATATATTTT. Its translation: CASRGNTIYF.

The chain employs TRBV2 and TRBJ1-5, with D uncertain. Germline V CDR1 and CDR2: SNHLY, FYNNEI. The germline V and J ends were trimmed by 4 bases and 8 bases, with 12 bases remaining between them. This CDR3 has 13 amino acids. CDR3 residues: CASSAGNGEPQHF. Here the CDR3 DNA reads TGTGCCAGCAGTGCCGGAAACGGGGAGCCCCAGCATTTT.

The genes are TRBV20-1 and TRBJ2-5, with D tentatively TRBD2 (5 bases). This CDR3 is built from 12 residues. V lost 2 bases, J lost 2 bases, and 6 bases lay in between. CDR1 and CDR2 from the germline V gene are DFQATT and SNEGSKA (reference sequence). The CDR3 nucleotides are TGCAGTGCTAGAAGGAGGCAAGAGACCCAGTACTTC. Protein: CSARRRQETQYF.

This chain uses TRBV6-5 with TRBJ1-1; D gene uncertain. The V gene lost 3 bases and the J gene lost 5 bases, with 10 bases spanning the gap. The CDR3 length is 13 residues. Germline CDR1 reads MNHEY; CDR2 reads SVGAGI. The CDR3 nucleotides are TGTGCCAGCAGTTATTCGGGTGGGACTGAAGCTTTCTTT. This codes for CASSYSGGTEAFF.

In nucleotides, the CDR3 is TGTGCCAGTAGTGACAGGGGTGCAACTAATGAAAAACTGTTTTTT. This sequence encodes CASSDRGATNEKLFF. The J gene is TRBJ1-4, the V gene TRBV19; TRBD1 matches at 8 bases. The CDR3 has 15 residues. V lost 5 bases, J lost 0 bases, and 2 bases stayed unmatched. CDR1 is LNHDA, CDR2 SQIVND, per germline (reference sequence).

The chain combines TRBV18 with TRBJ2-3; perhaps TRBD2 as D (6 bases). Trimming removed 2 bases from V and 4 bases from J, with 13 bases in between. Germline CDR1 reads KGHSH; CDR2 reads LQKENI. The CDR3 runs 15 residues. The CDR3 bases are TGTGCCAGCTCACCATTTCGGGGGTTGGCAGATACGCAGTATTTT. Protein product: CASSPFRGLADTQYF.